The subject of this entry is one TCR beta chain. Which antigen it targets is not known. No much larger clone exists at a distance of one base, and base qualities are not known. This record belongs to a study of OX40 agonist ivuxolimab in advanced cancers. Notes on the research overall: Ivuxolimab was a fully human IgG2 agonistic monoclonal antibody targeting the costimulatory receptor OX40 (CD134). In the dose-escalation cohort, 82.7% of patients were male, and the mean age was roughly 60 years, with a range of about 20 to 90. The paper covers the monotherapy dose-escalation part of the phase I ivuxolimab trial, which included N ≈ 50 patients. Peripheral TCRbeta sequencing was intended to test whether TCR sequence diversity was altered and clonal T-cell expansion was caused by ivuxolimab. Intravenous ivuxolimab was administered to patients every 2 weeks at six dose levels: 0.01, 0.1, 0.3, 1.5, 3 and 10 mg/kg. Prior anti-PD-1, anti-PD-L1 or anti-CTLA-4 therapy was permitted, and about 40% of dose-escalation patients had received checkpoint inhibitors. Of the roughly 53 patients in dose escalation, about 19 had hepatocellular carcinoma, some 15 had melanoma, 9 had renal cell carcinoma and 9 had head and neck cancer. Partial responses occurred in three dose-escalation patients, of whom one had hepatocellular carcinoma and two had cutaneous melanoma. What the work shows at the level of the full study, not this receptor alone: Low levels of normalized T-cell clonal expansion were also seen in some patients who did not respond. In partial responders in the 0.1-3.0 mg/kg groups, normalized peripheral clonal expansion was found to be among the lowest, especially among CD8+ T cells. On average, CD8+ T cells showed more expanded clones than CD4+ T cells after ivuxolimab. Clonal expansion of both CD4+ and CD8+ blood T cells was observed from baseline to week 6 at doses 0.1 to 3.0 mg/kg. The antigen specificity of the clonally expanded peripheral T cells was not determined.

V ends up 1 base short and J 6 bases short, with an unmatched junction base count of 11. CDR1 and CDR2 are drawn from the germline V gene: SQVTM, ANQGSEA. The cysteine opens and the phenylalanine closes a CDR3 of 15 amino acids. The sequence is cut down to CDR3 DNA, 45 bases in frame from base 1. Patients with a history of autoimmune disease or receiving systemic immunosuppression were excluded from the trial. Peripheral blood for TCR sequencing was collected from all dose cohorts at baseline, on cycle 4 day 1, and on cycle 7 day 1. Samples were obtained from an open-label, multicenter, first-in-human phase I dose-escalation trial of ivuxolimab. Adults with locally advanced or metastatic melanoma, renal cell carcinoma, hepatocellular carcinoma or head and neck squamous cell carcinoma were enrolled in the trial. Before TCR sequencing, CD4+ T cells and CD8+ T cells from peripheral blood were sorted into separate populations.

Genomic DNA was isolated from the sorted cells so that the TCRbeta CDR3 region could be sequenced. The immunoSEQ Assay was used for sequencing of TCRbeta CDR3 regions. TCRdb obtained this table from immuneACCESS and retained in-frame rearrangements with V and J assigned. These tables miss some clones; where compared with another copy, unresolved V genes account for less than half of the shortfall, and the remainder is unexplained. This sample comprises around 60,000 clones, about 87% of them detected only once. Of the sample, approximately 3% falls within the top ten clones. The sequenced sample was CD4+ or CD8+ T cells sorted from blood, obtained in a trial of the OX40 agonist ivuxolimab. This TCR derives from an adult with an advanced solid tumor such as melanoma, head and neck, liver or kidney cancer. The chain is encoded by TRBV29-1 joined to TRBJ2-7; 8 nucleotides in the junction match TRBD1. The CDR3 amino acid sequence is: CSVEGQGSVFSEQYF. Read as DNA, the sequence is TGCAGCGTTGAAGGACAGGGGAGCGTCTTCTCCGAGCAGTACTTC.